This TCR beta chain was identified in a study of T cell changes during pregnancy in multiple sclerosis (dated by TCRdb to the late 2010s). Context from the whole study: The study looked at changes in the T cell repertoire across pregnancy in women with multiple sclerosis.

The library was prepared using the immunoSEQ multiplex PCR assay. Here the immuneACCESS table is served through TCRdb, limited to in-frame sequences with V and J called. Missing clones are a known gap in these copies; in checked studies unresolved V genes cover under half, and the rest lacks a known reason. Present in this sample are 52,000 or so clones, 70% to 90% of which were seen just once. 0.55% to 0.65% of the sample rests with the top ten. Note on this clone: It lacks a known antigen. No base quality values were provided; no much bigger clone lies one nucleotide off.

At the junction V is shortened by 1 base and J by 6 bases, with 13 bases in between. Measured from the cysteine to the phenylalanine, the CDR3 is 14 residues long. The sequence is cut down to CDR3 DNA, 42 bases in frame from base 1. Based on the germline V gene, the CDR1 and CDR2 sequences are SGHVS and FNYEAQ. The TCR was taken from a female donor with multiple sclerosis, enrolled in a pregnancy study. Specimen: CD4+ T cells from peripheral blood mononuclear cells, collected in the first trimester of pregnancy. The chain was built from TRBV7-6 and TRBJ2-7, with TRBD2 tentatively as D gene (5 bases match). The DNA sequence follows: TGTGCCAGCAGCTTAGATGCGGGCTTGTCCGAGCAGTACTTC. Its protein product is CASSLDAGLSEQYF.